This T cell receptor (beta chain) was identified during a study of T-cell memory formation after mild COVID-19. The CDR3 totals 14 residues. Germline CDR1 reads DFQATT; CDR2 reads SNEGSKA (reference sequence). MiXCR, applied by TCRdb to the 5' RACE reads, yields one record per CDR3 protein. The sample yields roughly 2,200 distinct CDR3 sequences, over 65% seen once. The J gene is TRBJ2-3, the V gene TRBV20-1; D possibly uses TRBD1 or TRBD2 (5 bases each). Sequenced input: PBMCs or a T cell subset sorted from them (not recorded which). The TCR comes from an adult who had mild COVID-19 (a few samples of this study predate the infection). Cell type and time point are not known. The CDR3 region is CRAQRGSSTDTQYF. The CDR3, as DNA: TGCAGGGCCCAACGGGGCAGTAGCACAGATACGCAGTATTTT.